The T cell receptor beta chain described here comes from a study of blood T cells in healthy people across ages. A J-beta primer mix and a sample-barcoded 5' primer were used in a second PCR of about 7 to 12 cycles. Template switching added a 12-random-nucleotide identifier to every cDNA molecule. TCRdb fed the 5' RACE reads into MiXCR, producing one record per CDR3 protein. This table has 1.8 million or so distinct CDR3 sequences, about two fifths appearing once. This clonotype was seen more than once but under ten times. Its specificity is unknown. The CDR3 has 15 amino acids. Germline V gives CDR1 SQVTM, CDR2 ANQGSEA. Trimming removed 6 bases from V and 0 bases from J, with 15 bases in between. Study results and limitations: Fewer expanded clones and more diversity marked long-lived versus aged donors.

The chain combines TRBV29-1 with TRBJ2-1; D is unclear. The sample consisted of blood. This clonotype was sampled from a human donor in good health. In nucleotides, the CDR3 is TGCAGCGTCGCTCGCCCACTGAGCTCCTACAATGAGCAGTTCTTC. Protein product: CSVARPLSSYNEQFF.